This record looks at one T cell receptor (beta chain) sequence and its context. Its binding antigen is unknown. In total, just over 650 healthy bone marrow donors made up the cohort. Cohort members were all nominally healthy when sampled, although unrecorded immune exposures were likely present. The donor tested CMV seronegative and was one of the 352 seronegative cohort members. Each donor provided a peripheral blood sample, and peripheral blood mononuclear cells were used for TCR beta sequencing. The Qiagen DNeasy Blood Extraction Kit was used to extract genomic DNA from the blood cell samples. This sample was taken from a study of cytomegalovirus exposure and HLA in healthy donors (dated by TCRdb to the late 2010s). About the investigation overall: In an earlier analysis of under 750 of the donors, approximately 260 Gb of sequence data and just under 120 million unique TCR beta sequences from about 180 million T cells were reported. Approximately 300 gigabases of sequencing data and around 90 million unique TCR sequences made up an early release that covered 500 to 650 HLA-typed donors. Of the roughly 400 genotyped donors, 81% fell in the genetic ancestry cluster associated with self-reported Caucasian donors. The aim of the study was to test whether cataloging public T cell receptors could identify signatures of past pathogen exposure. The study profiled the T cell repertoires of more than 500 subjects by immunosequencing and related them to cytomegalovirus serostatus. In addition to the first cohort of hundreds of subjects, a separate validation cohort of 130 or so different subjects was used. To predict cytomegalovirus infection status, the study combined high-throughput TCR immunosequencing, statistical association of individual TCRs with disease status, and machine learning. In a later analysis, previously published TCR beta repertoires from 550 to 750 donors were re-analyzed and high-resolution HLA genotyping was added so that TCR occurrence patterns could be studied. The later analysis used no new phenotypic data to find candidate immune exposures, relying instead on TCR beta sequences and their occurrence across donors. An earlier analysis of around 580 of the donors used high-throughput TCR beta sequencing to judge whether each TCR beta V gene segment behaved as functional or pseudogenic. Donor age, sex, ethnicity and CMV serostatus were compiled alongside the repertoire data. A later genetic analysis took genome-wide SNP genotypes for about 55% of the 666 donors and used that subset as a discovery cohort. All discovery cohort repertoires had been generated using a single sequencing platform. HLA typing included class I and class II loci at four-digit resolution. Typing coverage differed by locus: A, B, C, DRB1 and DQB1 were typed in about 620-640 donors, DQA1 in approximately 520, DPA1 in some 600, and DPB1 in around 490. Roughly 5 DR-DQ haplotypes were handled as single units for association and clustering, since linkage in the cohort was strong. Across approximately 400 genotyped donors of the cohort, an average of approximately 220,000 unique TCR beta nucleotide sequences per donor were sequenced, and roughly 20% of those sequences were non-productive.

The receptor library was made with the immunoSEQ multiplex PCR assay. A mixture of 60 forward primers for TCR Vbeta segments and 13 reverse primers for TCR Jbeta segments was used in the multiplex PCR. The CDR3 region of rearranged TCR beta genes was amplified from genomic DNA with a multiplex PCR assay. Amplified TCR beta libraries were sequenced as 87-base-pair reads on the Illumina HiSeq System. For the original study's pipeline: A later analysis counted 65 million to 90 million unique TCR beta chains across the 550 to 700 repertoires, and 10 million to 11 million of these chains were shared by at least two donors. A nearest-neighbor algorithm error-corrected the raw reads and collapsed the reads into unique sequences, merging closely related sequences to remove PCR and sequencing errors. To assign V, D and J gene segments, CDR3 sequences were aligned to IMGT reference sequences. For a sequence to be retained, at least a six-nucleotide match to both a V gene segment and a J gene segment was required. Rearrangements were classified as productive when the CDR3 lacked stop codons and remained in frame with V and J, and all other rearrangements were classified as non-productive. Following IMGT convention, CDR3 was defined as the stretch from the second conserved V-encoded cysteine to the conserved J-encoded phenylalanine. The earlier analysis of about 610 of the donors excluded sequences that lacked an unambiguous match to a single V gene segment. An earlier analysis of some 500 of the donors classified V segments as functional when productive rearrangements were above 56.7% and as segregating when the standard deviation between donors was above 5%. A statistical classification framework was developed to diagnose cytomegalovirus status using the catalog of TCR beta chain sequences. In a later analysis, V and J genes were assigned by comparing TCR nucleotide sequences against IMGT/GENE-DB human TR gene sequences. A later analysis assigned CDR3 sequences and most-parsimonious VDJ recombination scenarios with the TCRdist pipeline. In a later analysis, every TCR beta chain was defined by the combination of its CDR3 amino acid sequence and its V-gene family, and reads without a unique V-gene family were dropped. To address suspected cross-contamination and a sequencing artifact, a later analysis removed approximately 590 highly shared, low-generation-probability nucleotide sequences. A later analysis calculated a clonal expansion index for each public chain from normalized within-repertoire ranks of inferred template counts. In a later analysis, generation probabilities were computed using a VDJ recombination model fitted to out-of-frame rearrangements, and the results were checked against IGoR. In a later analysis, hypergeometric tests were used to score TCR-TCR, TCR-HLA and TCR-CMV co-occurrence, with a repertoire-size bias correction applied to TCR pairs. False discovery rates were estimated in a later analysis by permuting HLA or CMV assignments 20 times. In a later analysis, co-occurring TCRs were grouped using DBSCAN, with TCRdist sequence similarity added in when clustering inside HLA-allele-positive subsets. Repertoires with fewer than 30,000 or more than 120,000 public chains, plus five repertoires with anomalous nucleotide sharing, were excluded from co-occurrence clustering. TCRdb retrieved this table from immuneACCESS and kept in-frame rearrangements only. Not all clones are present; in checked studies, unresolved V genes account for under half, and no reason is known for the remainder. The D gene and trimming were derived from the DNA, and the V and J assignments and clone size from that table. This sample's table has entries for about 160,000 clones. In total, the top ten clones hold 1.3% of the sample.

Overall study results and their limits: The presence/absence analyses assumed that sequencing depth was roughly uniform across donors, and that assumption may not be true. Because counts were too low, around 17 rarely observed V segments, including chromosome 9 orphons, were left out of the earlier analysis of roughly 600 of the donors. Strong co-occurrence of HLA alleles, especially DR and DQ, made assigning TCR associations to individual alleles difficult. Three of the identified cytomegalovirus-associated TCR beta chains were confirmed in vitro to be specific for cytomegalovirus antigens. The study listed around 160 TCR beta chains as associated with cytomegalovirus. According to a later analysis, TCR association rates differed among HLA loci, with DRB1 alleles showing the most associated TCRs and HLA-C alleles showing the fewest. In a later analysis, several top co-occurrence clusters were reported to appear linked to parvovirus B19, influenza, CMV and Epstein-Barr virus. Most TCR sequences were seen in very few donors, while some public TCRs were found in many individuals. In this cohort, only TCR beta chains were sequenced, and detectable features were limited by the absence of alpha or paired-chain data. Because HLA typing was missing for some donors at each locus, association tests included only the typed subset. A cluster of highly shared sequence variants was judged likely to be a technical artifact of the sequencing pipeline. According to a later analysis, most CMV-associated TCR beta chains appeared to be HLA-restricted, and the HLA associations seemed to be driven largely by CMV exposure. The authors suggested that the approach could potentially be generalized to other disease states and immunological phenotypes. A later analysis found that HLA-associated TCR beta chains were more clonally expanded and had lower generation probabilities than equally common non-associated chains. A later genetic analysis reported fewer N-insertions in productive TCRs among donors in an Asian-associated ancestry cluster than the roughly 620-donor mean. Specific HLA alleles were associated with 18,000 or so TCR beta sequences at a false discovery rate of 0.05 in a later analysis. A further reported finding was that TCR beta sequences accurately predicted the HLA-A and HLA-B alleles for most subjects in the first cohort. Some IMGT-functional V segments, including TRBV6-2 and TRBV6-3, could not be told apart with the 87-base-pair reads, so those segments were excluded. An earlier analysis of around 600 of the donors showed that most TCR beta V segments appeared in productive rearrangements either about 87% or about 30% of the time, which broadly matched IMGT annotations. Linkage disequilibrium might explain the correlated functional status among segregating V segments, but an unknown experimental factor could not be ruled out. V-gene and J-gene trimming of TCR beta chains was associated with a missense DCLRE1C variant in a later genetic analysis, and the association was replicated in an independent cohort. Cytomegalovirus status was reported to be diagnosed by the classifier with high specificity and sensitivity in both the original and validation cohorts. CMV serostatus was the only immune exposure information available for the cohort.

CDR1 and CDR2 are read off the germline V gene as SGHRS and YFSETQ. Trimming takes 5 bases from V and 6 bases from J, and the germline ends sit 21 bases apart. From the cysteine through the phenylalanine, the CDR3 covers 16 amino acids. The CDR3 DNA has 48 bases and is translated from base 1. The sample taken for sequencing was PBMCs. The TCR comes from a woman aged 60 to 75 in good health and CMV-seronegative. The rearranged segments are TRBV5-1 and TRBJ2-1, with the D gene too uncertain to name. This receptor has the CDR3 CASSWSASVQVNEQFF. The DNA sequence is given as TGCGCCAGCAGTTGGAGTGCGAGCGTACAAGTCAATGAGCAGTTCTTC.